Below are 30 T cell receptor beta chains sequenced from a single sample in a study of control samples from healthy donors and cancer patients. Only in-frame clones appear in the TCRdb table, and some are missing; sequencing was by immunoSEQ multiplex PCR. The table records around 90,000 clones, approximately 86% of them present only once. Sequencing was performed on blood. The source is a man aged 30 to 39 in good health.

This chain links TRBV19 with TRBJ1-2; D is ambiguous. In germline, CDR1 is LNHDA, CDR2 SQIVND (reference sequence). The CDR3 is 13 amino acids. The ends were cut back, 4 bases at V and 3 bases at J, with 9 bases in the middle. For the CDR3, the DNA is TGTGCCAGTAGTAGGGTCCAATACTATGGCTACACCTTC. This encodes CASSRVQYYGYTF.

The J gene is TRBJ1-6, the V gene TRBV2; unclear D gene. Germline CDR1 reads SNHLY; CDR2 reads FYNNEI. The CDR3 totals 15 residues. The V end was cut by 8 bases, the J end by 7 bases, with 18 bases between. Here the CDR3 reads CASGRTPAGNSPLHF. Here the CDR3 DNA reads TGTGCCAGCGGAAGGACTCCGGCGGGCAATTCACCCCTCCACTTT.

The CDR3 nucleotides read TGTGCCAGCTCTGGGGACACTTCCTTCTACGAGCAGTACTTC. Amino acids: CASSGDTSFYEQYF. The chain links TRBV6-5 to TRBJ2-7, with D maybe TRBD1 (6 bases). CDR1 MNHEY and CDR2 SVGAGI come from the germline V gene. The CDR3 length is 14 residues. The V end was cut by 8 bases, the J end by 3 bases, with 17 bases between.

The sample holds one count of this clone. This sequence joins TRBV5-6 and TRBJ2-7; no clear D. CDR1 is SGHDT, CDR2 YYEEEE, per germline. This CDR3 spans 12 amino acids. The ends were cut back, 2 bases at V and 4 bases at J, with 7 bases in the middle. CDR3 sequence: CASSFVRYEQYF. DNA of the CDR3: TGTGCCAGCAGCTTCGTCAGATACGAGCAGTACTTC.

The chain combines TRBV12-5 with TRBJ1-6; D is possibly TRBD1 (5 bases). The CDR3 totals 17 residues. Germline V lookup: CDR1 LGHNT, CDR2 FRNRAP. Trimming took 5 bases from V and 0 from J, leaving 14 bases between them. CDR3 in DNA: TGTGCTAGTGGTGGACATCCGGTGAGCTCCTATAATTCACCCCTCCACTTT. Translated, it gives CASGGHPVSSYNSPLHF. Full variable domain (rest looked up from reference TRBV12-5 and TRBJ1-6): DARVTQTPRHKVTEMGQEVTMRCQPILGHNTVFWYRQTMMQGLELLAYFRNRAPLDDSGMPKDRFSAEMPDATLATLKIQPSEPRDSAVYFCASGGHPVSSYNSPLHFGNGTRLTVT.

The gene calls are TRBV7-8 and TRBJ1-3, with TRBD1 as a possible D gene (5 bases). There are 16 residues in the CDR3. The germline V gene encodes CDR1 SGHVS and CDR2 FQNEAQ. The ends were cut back, 5 bases at V and 4 bases at J, with 18 bases in the middle. CDR3 sequence reads: CASSQKVQGAGNTIYF. The CDR3 nucleotides read TGTGCCAGCAGCCAGAAGGTCCAGGGTGCAGGAAACACCATATATTTT.

A few counts support this clone. This sequence joins TRBV7-6 and TRBJ2-1; 11 nucleotides agree with TRBD1. V trimming: 0 bases; J trimming: 8 bases; junction bases outside the gene matches: 9. Germline V gene lookup returns CDR1 SGHVS and CDR2 FNYEAQ. This CDR3 is built from 17 residues. The CDR3 region has the DNA TGTGCCAGCAGCTTAGCGCTGGTTGGACAGGGGGCGCATGAGCAGTTCTTC. This sequence encodes CASSLALVGQGAHEQFF.

The V and J genes are TRBV10-1 and TRBJ1-3; TRBD1 aligns across 8 bases. Trimming removed 4 bases from V and 0 bases from J; junction bases left unmatched: 5. CDR1 is WNHNN and CDR2 is SYGVQD in the germline V gene (reference sequence). The CDR3 covers 16 residues. CDR3 region: CASSGSDRDSGNTIYF. The CDR3 DNA follows: TGCGCCAGCAGTGGGTCGGACAGGGACTCTGGAAACACCATATATTTT.

The rearrangement joins TRBV7-3 to TRBJ2-6; D unresolved. Germline values: CDR1 SGHTA, CDR2 FQGTGA. V was cut by 4 bases and J by 2 bases, with 6 bases left in between. The CDR3 sequence is 14 residues long. CDR3 sequence (DNA): TGTGCCAGCAGCTCGATAGCTGGGGCCAACGTCCTGACTTTC. Its protein product is CASSSIAGANVLTF.

This clone occurred once. The genes are TRBV5-1 and TRBJ2-1, with TRBD2 identical over 10 bases. CDR1 and CDR2 (germline): SGHRS, YFSETQ. Trimming cost V 8 bases and J 6 bases; bases outside gene matches: 11. This CDR3 comprises 15 residues. CDR3 DNA sequence: TGCGCCAGTTACCCTAGCGGGGGCCCTCTCAATGAGCAGTTCTTC. This sequence encodes CASYPSGGPLNEQFF.

This clone was observed a handful of times. V usage is TRBV7-6 and J usage is TRBJ1-2; 8 nucleotides match TRBD1. Looked up from germline, CDR1 is SGHVS and CDR2 is FNYEAQ. J lost 4 bases, V lost 4 bases, and 8 bases had no gene match. CDR3 length equals 15 residues. The CDR3 bases are TGTGCCAGCAGCTCCACGACAGGGGTGAGCTATGGCTACACCTTC. This translates into CASSSTTGVSYGYTF. The full variable domain, in which reference TRBV7-6 and TRBJ1-2 provide the parts outside the CDR3, is GAGVSQSPRYKVTKRGQDVALRCDPISGHVSLYWYRQALGQGPEFLTYFNYEAQQDKSGLPNDRFSAERPEGSISTLTIQRTEQRDSAMYRCASSSTTGVSYGYTFGSGTRLTVV.

The chain has TRBV2 and TRBJ2-1; TRBD2 matches at 11 bases. The J segment lost 6 bases and the V segment lost 5 bases, leaving 6 bases of the junction unmatched. CDR3 size: 15 residues. In germline, CDR1 is SNHLY, CDR2 FYNNEI. Written as DNA, the CDR3 is TGTGCCAGCAGTAGTACTAGCGGGGGCCCCAATGAGCAGTTCTTC. Translating gives CASSSTSGGPNEQFF.

The chain is built from TRBV5-4 and TRBJ1-2, with D maybe TRBD1 (5 bases). V lost 0 bases, J lost 4 bases, and 13 bases lay in between. This CDR3 region has 15 residues. Looked up from germline, CDR1 is SGHNT and CDR2 is YYREEE (reference sequence). DNA for the CDR3: TGTGCCAGCAGCTTGGGAGGCGGGGCGGGCTATGGCTACACCTTC. Translated, it gives CASSLGGGAGYGYTF.

The sample holds a few counts of this clone. The V call is TRBV7-9, the J call TRBJ2-1; 13 nucleotides match TRBD2. This CDR3 is 16 amino acids long. The trim removed 5 bases at V and 7 bases at J, leaving 8 bases unmatched. From germline, CDR1 is SEHNR and CDR2 FQNEAQ (reference sequence). As DNA, the CDR3 is TGTGCCAGCAGCCCCCGACTAGCGGGGGGAGGAAATGAGCAGTTCTTC. Residues: CASSPRLAGGGNEQFF.

The table lists this clone with a count of one. The chain carries TRBV27 and TRBJ1-2; D ambiguous. V dropped 5 bases and J dropped 3 bases, with 7 bases sitting between them. From germline, CDR1 is MNHEY and CDR2 SMNVEV (reference sequence). This CDR3 comprises 12 residues. CDR3 in amino acids: CASSAGHYGYTF. The CDR3 DNA follows: TGTGCCAGCAGTGCGGGCCACTATGGCTACACCTTC.

In this sample, this clone turned up once. The J gene is TRBJ2-1, the V gene TRBV19, with TRBD1 identical over 11 bases. Germline V gene data show CDR1 as LNHDA and CDR2 as SQIVND (reference sequence). J was trimmed by 3 bases and V by 5 bases; bases with no gene match: 6. The CDR3 consists of 16 residues. CDR3 in amino acids: CASSPGTGGNYNEQFF. CDR3 nucleotide sequence: TGTGCCAGTAGTCCCGGGACAGGGGGAAACTACAATGAGCAGTTCTTC.

This rearrangement joins TRBV6-6 to TRBJ1-1; no clear D gene. Trimming removed 7 bases from V and 5 bases from J, with 17 bases in between. The CDR3 runs 14 residues. Germline V gene sequence: CDR1 MNHNY, CDR2 SVGAGI (reference sequence). In DNA form, the CDR3 reads TGTGCCAGCACCTACCCGGCGGTAGCTACTGAAGCTTTCTTT. Protein sequence: CASTYPAVATEAFF.

The chain uses TRBV30 and TRBJ2-5; a possible D gene is TRBD1 (7 bases). The CDR3 runs to 12 residues. Trimming shortened V by 3 bases and J by 4 bases, and 9 bases separated the two germline ends. The germline V gene encodes CDR1 GTSNPN and CDR2 SVGIG (reference sequence). CDR3 sequence reads: CAWSRGAETQYF. The CDR3 DNA reads TGTGCCTGGAGCAGGGGGGCAGAGACCCAGTACTTC.

This rearrangement joins TRBV5-1 to TRBJ1-3; D perhaps matches TRBD1 (5 bases). This CDR3 has 15 residues. Germline-derived CDR1 and CDR2 are SGHRS and YFSETQ. With 4 bases removed from V and 1 base from J, the gap between germline ends came to 12 bases. CDR3 region: CASSHTGESGNTIYF. The CDR3 DNA reads as TGCGCCAGCAGCCACACAGGAGAATCTGGAAACACCATATATTTT.

This clone was seen more than once but under ten times. This chain uses TRBV5-1 with TRBJ2-3; TRBD1 agrees at 11 bases. This CDR3 spans 17 amino acids. After removal of 0 bases from V and 2 bases from J, the junction contained 5 bases not matched to a gene. CDR1 and CDR2 (germline): SGHRS, YFSETQ. CDR3 coding DNA: TGCGCCAGCAGCTTGGTCCCGGGACAGGGGGACACAGATACGCAGTATTTT. Residues: CASSLVPGQGDTDTQYF.

The chain joins TRBV5-1 to TRBJ2-3, with D hard to call. Germline V gene sequence: CDR1 SGHRS, CDR2 YFSETQ. The CDR3 runs 14 residues. V lost 0 bases, J lost 2 bases, and 7 bases lay in between. The CDR3 loop is CASSLASATDTQYF. The CDR3 DNA reads as TGCGCCAGCAGCTTGGCCAGTGCCACAGATACGCAGTATTTT.

The rearrangement joins TRBV7-9 to TRBJ1-3; 8 positions match TRBD1. With V trimmed by 5 bases and J by 1 base, 4 bases remained unmatched. Germline V gene sequence: CDR1 SEHNR, CDR2 FQNEAQ (reference sequence). The CDR3 length is 15 residues. In nucleotides, the CDR3 is TGTGCCAGCAGCGTAACAGGGGGATCTGGAAACACCATATATTTT. Translated: CASSVTGGSGNTIYF.

The chain has TRBV19 and TRBJ1-1; no firm D call. Germline assignment: CDR1 LNHDA and CDR2 SQIVND (reference sequence). The V gene lost 5 bases and the J gene lost 14 bases, with 24 bases spanning the gap. The CDR3 totals 14 residues. The CDR3 spells CASSEVGSLVGFFF. CDR3 DNA sequence: TGTGCCAGTAGTGAGGTAGGTAGTTTGGTCGGATTCTTCTTT.

This sequence joins TRBV28 and TRBJ2-1; 8 bases agree with TRBD2. The CDR3 loop spans 15 amino acids. Germline V lookup: CDR1 MDHEN, CDR2 SYDVKM. J gave up 9 bases and V 6 bases, and 13 bases lay outside the gene matches. This CDR3 is CASSPPTSEAVEQFF. CDR3 nucleotides: TGTGCCAGCAGCCCACCGACTAGCGAGGCTGTTGAGCAGTTCTTC.

V gene TRBV7-2 combines with J gene TRBJ1-6, with D tentatively TRBD1 (5 bases). The CDR3 totals 15 residues. Trimming left V 0 bases short and J 7 bases short, with 10 bases between. Germline values: CDR1 SGHTA, CDR2 FQGNSA. The CDR3 nucleotides read TGTGCCAGCAGCTTAGCAGGGGCCCGGAATTCACCCCTCCACTTT. Its protein product is CASSLAGARNSPLHF.

This clone was seen a handful of times. The rearrangement links TRBV4-1 to TRBJ2-5; 10 bases agree with TRBD2. Trimming at V came to 0 bases and at J to 5 bases, leaving 12 bases not matched to a gene. This CDR3 contains 18 residues. Germline CDR1 and CDR2: MGHRA and YSYEKL. The CDR3 sequence: CASSQDGWSGGAMETQYF. CDR3 coding DNA: TGCGCCAGCAGCCAAGATGGGTGGAGCGGGGGGGCTATGGAGACCCAGTACTTC.

The chain has TRBV2 and TRBJ1-5; TRBD1 matches 8 bases. V was pared by 6 bases and J by 6 bases, with 10 bases of the junction left unmatched. This CDR3 spans 15 amino acids. Germline V gene sequence: CDR1 SNHLY, CDR2 FYNNEI. This CDR3 is CASSIDRGQAQPQHF. CDR3 DNA: TGTGCCAGCAGCATCGACAGGGGTCAGGCTCAGCCCCAGCATTTT.

The chain uses TRBV7-9 and TRBJ1-1, with D unclear. The CDR3 sequence is 15 residues long. Trimming pared 5 bases from V and 0 bases from J, leaving 13 bases between. Germline V CDR1 and CDR2: SEHNR, FQNEAQ (reference sequence). CDR3 region: CASSEMGGVNTEAFF. The CDR3 DNA follows: TGTGCCAGCAGCGAAATGGGCGGCGTGAACACTGAAGCTTTCTTT.

V is TRBV4-1 and J is TRBJ1-5, with 9 bases aligning to TRBD1. V lost 0 bases, J lost 2 bases, and 2 bases stayed unmatched. This CDR3 spans 16 amino acids. The germline V gene encodes CDR1 MGHRA and CDR2 YSYEKL. In DNA form, the CDR3 reads TGCGCCAGCAGCCAAGATCGACAGGGGGGCAATCAGCCCCAGCATTTT. Its translation: CASSQDRQGGNQPQHF.

The V call is TRBV19, the J call TRBJ2-7, with D perhaps TRBD1 or TRBD2 (5 bases each). This CDR3 is built from 12 residues. Deletions cut 7 bases from V and 7 bases from J, with 14 bases between. The germline CDR1 and CDR2 sequences are LNHDA and SQIVND (reference sequence). The CDR3 loop reads CASNGVGGEQYF. Here the CDR3 DNA reads TGTGCCAGTAATGGGGTTGGGGGAGAGCAGTACTTC.